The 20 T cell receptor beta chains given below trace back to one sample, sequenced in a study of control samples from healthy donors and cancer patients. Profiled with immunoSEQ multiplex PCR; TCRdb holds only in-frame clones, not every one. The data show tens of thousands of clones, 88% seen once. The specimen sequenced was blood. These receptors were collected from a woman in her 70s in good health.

The CDR3 region is CASTGGGLREKLFF. The CDR3 DNA reads as TGTGCCAGCACCGGCGGGGGGCTAAGGGAAAAACTGTTTTTT. The chain is built from TRBV2 and TRBJ1-4; a weak D match, TRBD1 (6 bases). Germline values: CDR1 SNHLY, CDR2 FYNNEI. The CDR3 has 14 residues. The V end lost 7 bases, the J end lost 8 bases, and 17 bases lay between the germline ends.

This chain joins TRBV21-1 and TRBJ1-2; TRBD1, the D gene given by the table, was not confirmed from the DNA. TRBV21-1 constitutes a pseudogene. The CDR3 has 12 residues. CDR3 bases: TGTGCCGCCCGACAGGGGATCGATGGCTACACCTTC. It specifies CAARQGIDGYTF.

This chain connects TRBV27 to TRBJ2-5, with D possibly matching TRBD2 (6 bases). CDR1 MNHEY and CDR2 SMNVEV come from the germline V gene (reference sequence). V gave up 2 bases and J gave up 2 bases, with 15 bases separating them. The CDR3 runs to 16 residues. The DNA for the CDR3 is TGTGCCAGCAGTTTACAGGGCTTTGGGAGGCAAGAGACCCAGTACTTC. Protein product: CASSLQGFGRQETQYF.

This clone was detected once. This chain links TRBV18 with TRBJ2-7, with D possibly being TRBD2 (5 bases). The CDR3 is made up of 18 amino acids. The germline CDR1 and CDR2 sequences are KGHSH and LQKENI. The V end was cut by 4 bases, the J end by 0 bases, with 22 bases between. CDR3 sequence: CASSLEDVFGVVSYEQYF. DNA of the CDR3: TGTGCCAGCTCACTCGAGGACGTGTTCGGGGTTGTCTCCTACGAGCAGTACTTC.

Here the CDR3 DNA reads TGTGCCAGCAGTGAAGTAAGGGCGGGCGAGCAGTACTTC. This codes for CASSEVRAGEQYF. The chain uses TRBV6-1 and TRBJ2-7; D might be TRBD2 (5 bases). CDR3 size: 13 residues. Germline CDR1 and CDR2: MNHNS and SASEGT. V was trimmed by 1 base and J by 6 bases, leaving 10 bases between them.

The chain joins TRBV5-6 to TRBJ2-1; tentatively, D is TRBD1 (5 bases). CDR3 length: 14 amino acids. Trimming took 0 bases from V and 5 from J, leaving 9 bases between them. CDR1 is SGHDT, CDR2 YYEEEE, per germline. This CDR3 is CASSLEFRDNEQFF. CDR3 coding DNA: TGTGCCAGCAGCTTGGAATTCAGGGACAATGAGCAGTTCTTC.

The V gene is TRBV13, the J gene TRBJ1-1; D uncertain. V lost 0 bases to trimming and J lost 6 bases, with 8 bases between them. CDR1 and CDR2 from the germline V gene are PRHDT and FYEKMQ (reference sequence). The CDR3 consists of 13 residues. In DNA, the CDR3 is TGTGCCAGCAGCTTAGGCGAATTATCTGAAGCTTTCTTT. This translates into CASSLGELSEAFF.

CDR3 DNA: TGTGCCAGCAGCTTATGGGACAGGGGGAACTATGGCTACACCTTC. It is translated as CASSLWDRGNYGYTF. The rearrangement joins TRBV7-2 to TRBJ1-2, with 11 bases matching TRBD1. Germline assignment: CDR1 SGHTA and CDR2 FQGNSA. V lost 2 bases, J lost 2 bases, and 1 base stayed unmatched. This CDR3 spans 15 amino acids.

The CDR3 loop reads CASSQSRGSGNTIYF. CDR3 DNA: TGTGCCAGCTCACAGAGTCGGGGCTCTGGAAACACCATATATTTT. The chain uses TRBV18 and TRBJ1-3; D ambiguous. CDR1 is KGHSH, CDR2 LQKENI, per germline. V dropped 4 bases and J dropped 0 bases, with 10 bases sitting between them. The CDR3 has 15 amino acids.

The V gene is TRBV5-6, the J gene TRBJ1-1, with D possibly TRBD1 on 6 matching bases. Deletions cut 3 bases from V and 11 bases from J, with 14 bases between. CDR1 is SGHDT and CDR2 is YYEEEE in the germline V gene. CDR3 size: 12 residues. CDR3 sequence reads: CASSWGGQTAFF. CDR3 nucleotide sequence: TGTGCCAGCAGCTGGGGCGGACAGACGGCTTTCTTT.

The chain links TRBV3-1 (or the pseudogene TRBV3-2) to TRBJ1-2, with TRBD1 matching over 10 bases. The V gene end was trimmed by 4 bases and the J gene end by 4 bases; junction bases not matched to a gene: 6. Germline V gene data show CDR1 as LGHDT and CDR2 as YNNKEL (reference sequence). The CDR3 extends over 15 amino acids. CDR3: CASSPGTGVFYGYTF. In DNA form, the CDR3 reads TGTGCCAGCAGCCCCGGGACAGGGGTTTTCTATGGCTACACCTTC.

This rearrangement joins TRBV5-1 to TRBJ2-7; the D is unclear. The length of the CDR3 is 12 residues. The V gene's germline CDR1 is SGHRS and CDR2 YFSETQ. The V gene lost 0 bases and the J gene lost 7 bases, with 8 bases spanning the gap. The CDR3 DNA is TGCGCCAGCAGCTTGGAATCCCGGGAGCAGTACTTC. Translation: CASSLESREQYF.

This CDR3 is CASRLAGGRWMNTEAFF. CDR3 DNA sequence: TGTGCAAGTCGCTTAGCGGGGGGCAGGTGGATGAACACTGAAGCTTTCTTT. J is TRBJ1-1 and V is TRBV12-2. TRBV12-2 is a known pseudogene. The length of the CDR3 is 17 residues.

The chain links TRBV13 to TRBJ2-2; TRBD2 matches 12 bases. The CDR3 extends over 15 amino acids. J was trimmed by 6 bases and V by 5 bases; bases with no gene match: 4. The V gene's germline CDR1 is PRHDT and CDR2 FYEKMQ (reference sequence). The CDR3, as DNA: TGTGCCAGCAGCCTAGCGGGGGGGCGCTCCGGGGAGCTGTTTTTT. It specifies CASSLAGGRSGELFF.

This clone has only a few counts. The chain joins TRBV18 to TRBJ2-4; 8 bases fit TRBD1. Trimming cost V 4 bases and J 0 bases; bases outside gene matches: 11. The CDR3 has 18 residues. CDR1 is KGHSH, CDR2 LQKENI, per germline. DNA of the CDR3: TGTGCCAGCTCACTCGGACAGGGTCGGGCCCTAGCCAAAAACATTCAGTACTTC. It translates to CASSLGQGRALAKNIQYF.

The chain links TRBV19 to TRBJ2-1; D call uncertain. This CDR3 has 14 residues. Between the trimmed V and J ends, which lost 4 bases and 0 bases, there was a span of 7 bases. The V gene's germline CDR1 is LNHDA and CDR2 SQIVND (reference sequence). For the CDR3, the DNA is TGTGCCAGTAGTAGAGAGAGCTCCTACAATGAGCAGTTCTTC. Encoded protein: CASSRESSYNEQFF.

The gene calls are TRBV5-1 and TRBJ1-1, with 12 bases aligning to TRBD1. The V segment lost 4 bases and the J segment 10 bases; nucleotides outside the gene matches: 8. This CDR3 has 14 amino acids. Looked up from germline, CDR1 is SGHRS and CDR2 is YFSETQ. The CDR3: CASSLRDRGRGAFF. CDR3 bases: TGCGCCAGCAGCCTTCGGGACAGGGGGCGGGGAGCTTTCTTT. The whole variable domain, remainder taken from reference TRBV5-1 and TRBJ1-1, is KAGVTQTPRYLIKTRGQQVTLSCSPISGHRSVSWYQQTPGQGLQFLFEYFSETQRNKGNFPGRFSGRQFSNSRSEMNVSTLELGDSALYLCASSLRDRGRGAFFGQGTRLTVV.

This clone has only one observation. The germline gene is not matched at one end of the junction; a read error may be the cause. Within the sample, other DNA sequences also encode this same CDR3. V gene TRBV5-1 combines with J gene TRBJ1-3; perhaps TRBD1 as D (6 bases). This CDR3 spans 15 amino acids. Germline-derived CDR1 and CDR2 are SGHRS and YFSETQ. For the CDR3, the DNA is TGCGCTAGCAGGGGAGGGGAGACTTTCGGAAACACCATATATTTT. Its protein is CASRGGETFGNTIYF. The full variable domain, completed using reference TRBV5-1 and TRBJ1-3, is KAGVTQTPRYLIKTRGQQVTLSCSPISGHRSVSWYQQTPGQGLQFLFEYFSETQRNKGNFPGRFSGRQFSNSRSEMNVSTLELGDSALYLCASRGGETFGNTIYFGEGSWLTVV.

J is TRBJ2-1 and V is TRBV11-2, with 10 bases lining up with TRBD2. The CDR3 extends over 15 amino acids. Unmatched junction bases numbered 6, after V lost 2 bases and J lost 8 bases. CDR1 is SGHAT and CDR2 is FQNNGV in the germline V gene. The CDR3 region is CASSLRAGGLDEQFF. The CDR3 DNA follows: TGTGCCAGCAGCTTACGAGCGGGGGGGCTCGATGAGCAGTTCTTC.

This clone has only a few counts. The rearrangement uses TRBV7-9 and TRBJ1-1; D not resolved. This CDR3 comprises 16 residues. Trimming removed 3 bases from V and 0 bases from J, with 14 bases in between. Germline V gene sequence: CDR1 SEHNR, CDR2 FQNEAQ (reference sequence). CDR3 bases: TGTGCCAGCAGCTTCCCGAAAGCAGCTATGAACACTGAAGCTTTCTTT. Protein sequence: CASSFPKAAMNTEAFF.